This T cell receptor beta chain was found in a study of shared clonotypes between healthy human individuals. Naive CD8 cells lacked CD45RO and underwent positive selection for CCR7, leaving out terminally differentiated effector memory CD45RA+ cells. Study-level points and caveats: The donor pool, a small one, limited the genetic and exposure-history diversity represented. Naive CD4 clonotype sharing across a few donors was roughly 5%.

This clone showed up just once. Its specificity is not known. The DNA input per sorted-subset replicate PCR was around 200 ng, corresponding to some 30,000 T cell genomes. TCRdb's table, derived via immunoSEQ multiplex PCR, lists solely in-frame clones and lacks some. This sample has around 1.9 million clones; about 92% occur once, and the top ten carry more than 1.5%. Trimming shortened V by 0 bases and J by 2 bases, and 18 bases separated the two germline ends. The CDR3 extends over 17 amino acids. The clonotype originates from a man younger than 35 in good health. Some clones in this sample may be carry-over from other donors' samples. The chain recombines TRBV5-3 with TRBJ2-7, with a tentative D call TRBD1 (6 bases). TRBV5-3 is placed among ORFs of uncertain function. The sequenced material came from naive CD8+ T cells from PBMCs. Here the CDR3 reads CARSLGAGAPSTYEQYF. The CDR3 coding sequence is TGTGCCAGAAGCTTGGGGGCAGGGGCCCCCTCTACCTACGAGCAGTACTTC.